The 17 T cell receptor beta chains presented below share a single source sample, sequenced in a study of blood T cell repertoires in COVID-19. Profiling relied on immunoSEQ multiplex PCR, and the TCRdb table lists in-frame clones only, not all of them. This table holds roughly 86,000 clones, roughly 86% found once. The sequenced sample consisted of peripheral blood. All receptors derive from a man between 45 and 60 years old with active or convalescent COVID-19.

The chain links TRBV5-1 to TRBJ1-5; D is ambiguous. The CDR3 sequence is 15 residues long. Per germline, CDR1 SGHRS and CDR2 YFSETQ. The ends were cut back, 0 bases at V and 0 bases at J, with 7 bases in the middle. The DNA of the CDR3 is TGCGCCAGCAGCTTGGGCGACTATAGCAATCAGCCCCAGCATTTT. Its translation: CASSLGDYSNQPQHF.

This sequence joins TRBV7-2 and TRBJ1-1; no definite D call. V was trimmed by 6 bases and J by 1 base, leaving 9 bases between them. Germline CDR1 SGHTA, CDR2 FQGNSA. This CDR3 contains 13 residues. The CDR3 bases are TGTGCCAGCAGACTAGACGGGAACACTGAAGCTTTCTTT. It specifies CASRLDGNTEAFF.

The chain uses TRBV11-3 and TRBJ2-2; D is unclear. V shed 5 bases and J shed 4 bases, with 11 bases lying between them. Germline values: CDR1 SGHNT, CDR2 YENEEA. The CDR3 has 14 residues. The CDR3 loop reads CASSADFSTGELFF. The CDR3 coding sequence is TGTGCCAGCAGCGCCGACTTTTCCACCGGGGAGCTGTTTTTT. The whole variable domain, remainder taken from reference TRBV11-3 and TRBJ2-2, is EAGVVQSPRYKIIEKKQPVAFWCNPISGHNTLYWYLQNLGQGPELLIRYENEEAVDDSQLPKDRFSAERLKGVDSTLKIQPAELGDSAVYLCASSADFSTGELFFGEGSRLTVL.

The rearrangement uses TRBV6-5 and TRBJ1-6; 7 bases agree with TRBD1. Unmatched junction bases numbered 10, after V lost 3 bases and J lost 8 bases. Looked up from germline, CDR1 is MNHEY and CDR2 is SVGAGI. The length of the CDR3 is 16 residues. CDR3 loop: CASSYGLGTADSPLHF. The CDR3 coding sequence is TGTGCCAGCAGTTATGGCTTAGGGACAGCGGATTCACCCCTCCACTTT.

The chain links TRBV4-1 to TRBJ1-3, with 9 bases identical to TRBD1. This CDR3 has 16 amino acids. The trim removed 0 bases at V and 7 bases at J, leaving 7 bases unmatched. Germline V gene lookup returns CDR1 MGHRA and CDR2 YSYEKL. CDR3 residues: CASSQEVTGGVNTIYF. Here the CDR3 DNA reads TGCGCCAGCAGCCAAGAGGTTACAGGGGGCGTTAACACCATATATTTT.

This rearrangement joins TRBV28 to TRBJ2-2; TRBD1 might be the D (6 bases). Germline CDR1 MDHEN, CDR2 SYDVKM. This CDR3 contains 14 residues. The V and J ends lost 7 bases and 4 bases respectively, with 13 bases between them. The CDR3 reads CASTLQGITGELFF. In DNA form, the CDR3 reads TGTGCCAGCACCCTACAGGGTATCACCGGGGAGCTGTTTTTT.

V and J are TRBV6-5 and TRBJ1-1; D unresolved. The germline CDR1 and CDR2 sequences are MNHEY and SVGAGI. The V end was cut by 2 bases, the J end by 3 bases, with 7 bases between. The CDR3 spans 13 residues. The CDR3 is CASSYGQDTEAFF. The CDR3 DNA is TGTGCCAGCAGTTACGGGCAAGACACTGAAGCTTTCTTT.

Only a few counts were recorded for this clone. The V and J genes are TRBV5-1 and TRBJ2-1, with TRBD2 matching 13 bases. The CDR3 spans 16 residues. V lost 3 bases, J lost 10 bases, and 10 bases stayed unmatched. CDR1 and CDR2 from the germline V gene are SGHRS and YFSETQ. The CDR3: CASSSSGLAGQGEQFF. The DNA of the CDR3 is TGCGCCAGCAGCTCGTCGGGACTAGCGGGGCAGGGGGAGCAGTTCTTC.

V gene TRBV7-6 combines with J gene TRBJ2-3; TRBD2 is a possible D gene (5 bases). Germline loops: CDR1 SGHVS, CDR2 FNYEAQ. V lost 2 bases to trimming and J lost 1 base, with 10 bases between them. CDR3 length equals 15 residues. The CDR3, as DNA: TGTGCCAGCAGCTTAAATACGCGGGGCACAGATACGCAGTATTTT. Encoded protein: CASSLNTRGTDTQYF.

CDR3 sequence (DNA): TGTGCCAGCAGCCGCGCAGACAGCTACAATGAGCAGTTCTTC. Protein: CASSRADSYNEQFF. V is TRBV5-6 and J is TRBJ2-1, with D maybe TRBD1 (5 bases). CDR3 length: 14 amino acids. Germline lookup yields CDR1 SGHDT and CDR2 YYEEEE. Trimming pared 4 bases from V and 3 bases from J, leaving 11 bases between. The complete variable domain, with remaining parts taken from reference TRBV5-6 and TRBJ2-1, reads DAGVTQSPTHLIKTRGQQVTLRCSPKSGHDTVSWYQQALGQGPQFIFQYYEEEERQRGNFPDRFSGHQFPNYSSELNVNALLLGDSALYLCASSRADSYNEQFFGPGTRLTVL.

This sequence joins TRBV6-2 or TRBV6-3 and TRBJ1-1; D might be TRBD1 (5 bases). Trimming removed 0 bases from V and 5 bases from J, with 19 bases in between. Per the germline V gene, CDR1 is MNHEY and CDR2 is SVGEGT. CDR3 size: 17 residues. In DNA form, the CDR3 reads TGTGCCAGCAGTTACTCGCGGAGGGGCCGCCGTACTACTGAAGCTTTCTTT. Amino acids: CASSYSRRGRRTTEAFF.

This chain joins TRBV29-1 and TRBJ1-5, with D perhaps matching TRBD1 (5 bases). V was clipped by 2 bases and J by 1 base, with 15 bases between them. Germline loops: CDR1 SQVTM, CDR2 ANQGSEA. CDR3 length equals 16 residues. The CDR3: CSVEIHGQGSNQPQHF. CDR3 coding DNA: TGCAGCGTTGAAATTCACGGGCAGGGAAGCAATCAGCCCCAGCATTTT.

Of note for this clone: This CDR3 is also generated by other DNA sequences in the sample. The chain is built from TRBV11-2 and TRBJ1-6, with D uncertain. The germline CDR1 and CDR2 sequences are SGHAT and FQNNGV. Trimming left V 5 bases short and J 3 bases short, with 11 bases between. CDR3 length: 15 residues. CDR3 DNA sequence: TGTGCCAGCAGCCCGGGGTCCTTCTATAATTCACCCCTCCACTTT. It specifies CASSPGSFYNSPLHF.

The table lists this clone with a count of one. This chain connects TRBV5-1 to TRBJ1-5, with unresolved D. Trimming took 0 bases from V and 6 from J, leaving 10 bases between them. The CDR3 is made up of 14 amino acids. Germline V gives CDR1 SGHRS, CDR2 YFSETQ. The CDR3 is CASSLEESVQPQHF. The DNA for the CDR3 is TGCGCCAGCAGCTTGGAGGAGTCAGTTCAGCCCCAGCATTTT.

The rearrangement joins TRBV4-1 to TRBJ1-3; TRBD1 matches 10 bases. V lost 3 bases, J lost 5 bases, and 7 bases stayed unmatched. This CDR3 has 16 amino acids. Germline CDR1 is MGHRA and CDR2 is YSYEKL. The CDR3 DNA reads as TGCGCCAGCAGCCAGGCCGGGACAGGGGTGAGAAACACCATATATTTT. Residues: CASSQAGTGVRNTIYF.

The rearrangement joins TRBV7-2 to TRBJ2-2; 10 bases are a match to TRBD2. Germline trimming cut 5 bases from V and 6 bases from J; bases unmatched to any gene: 9. The CDR3 extends over 16 amino acids. Germline V gives CDR1 SGHTA, CDR2 FQGNSA. The CDR3: CASSPQSLAGAGELFF. Here the CDR3 DNA reads TGTGCCAGCAGCCCCCAGTCCCTAGCGGGGGCCGGGGAGCTGTTTTTT.

This chain joins TRBV6-5 and TRBJ1-1, with D tentatively TRBD1 (6 bases). Germline CDR1 reads MNHEY; CDR2 reads SVGAGI. The ends were cut back, 2 bases at V and 0 bases at J, with 10 bases in the middle. The CDR3 extends over 15 amino acids. The chain's CDR3 is CASSYTGLMNTEAFF. CDR3 DNA sequence: TGTGCCAGCAGTTACACAGGGCTTATGAACACTGAAGCTTTCTTT.